This entry lists 7 T cell receptor beta chains sequenced from one sample in a study of radiation and T cells in renal cell carcinoma. Data came from immunoSEQ multiplex PCR; TCRdb stores just in-frame clones and leaves some out. The sample includes about 130,000 clones, around 80% seen only once; the top ten take roughly 5.9%. Described time point: blood 2 weeks post-SBRT. Treatment specified: 15 Gy SBRT to primary tumor, nephrectomy 4 weeks later. The input for sequencing was blood, taken from a patient whose treatment included radiotherapy and nephrectomy. The origin of the receptors is a man aged 45-60 years with renal cell carcinoma.

The chain has TRBV4-3 and TRBJ1-5; maybe TRBD1 (5 bases). V was clipped by 0 bases and J by 5 bases, with 11 bases between them. The V gene's germline CDR1 is LGHNA and CDR2 YSLEER. The CDR3 covers 15 residues. This CDR3 is CASSQEAGGDQPQHF. The CDR3 nucleotides are TGCGCCAGCAGCCAAGAGGCCGGAGGGGATCAGCCCCAGCATTTT.

This clone was recorded once. The chain employs TRBV18 and TRBJ2-6, with D maybe TRBD1 (5 bases). CDR1 KGHSH and CDR2 LQKENI come from the germline V gene. V lost 3 bases and J 0 bases, leaving 9 bases between the germline ends. This CDR3 has 16 amino acids. CDR3 amino acids: CASSPPGHSGANVLTF. CDR3 bases: TGTGCCAGCTCACCTCCAGGGCACTCTGGGGCCAACGTCCTGACTTTC.

This clone was seen just once. CDR3: CAWTVSGITNNEQFF. CDR3 nucleotides: TGTGCCTGGACTGTTAGCGGGATCACGAACAATGAGCAGTTCTTC. This chain links TRBV30 with TRBJ2-1; 8 bases agree with TRBD2. The length of the CDR3 is 15 residues. V lost 4 bases, J lost 5 bases, and 10 bases stayed unmatched. In germline, CDR1 is GTSNPN, CDR2 SVGIG (reference sequence).

The gene calls are TRBV18 and TRBJ1-1; 8 bases fit TRBD1. Germline values: CDR1 KGHSH, CDR2 LQKENI. CDR3 length equals 17 residues. Trimming took 2 bases from V and 1 from J; bases not matched to a gene: 9. The CDR3 region has the DNA TGTGCCAGCTCACCAAGGACAGGGCCTATCGCGAACACTGAAGCTTTCTTT. Translation: CASSPRTGPIANTEAFF.

This clone was counted between two and nine times. The V gene is TRBV6-1, the J gene TRBJ1-1; 7 nucleotides match TRBD1. In germline, CDR1 is MNHNS, CDR2 SASEGT. V dropped 4 bases and J dropped 3; count of bases not matched to a gene: 5. This CDR3 comprises 14 residues. The CDR3 nucleotides read TGTGCCAGCAGTGCGACAGGGCGGGACACTGAAGCTTTCTTT. This sequence encodes CASSATGRDTEAFF.

The chain couples TRBV30 to TRBJ1-3; 11 bases are a match to TRBD1. V lost 8 bases and J lost 3; bases outside the gene matches: 6. Germline loops: CDR1 GTSNPN, CDR2 SVGIG (reference sequence). The CDR3 contains 14 residues. CDR3 coding DNA: TGTGCCACCGGACAGGGGGCGGTTGGAAACACCATATATTTT. Encoded protein: CATGQGAVGNTIYF.

This chain connects TRBV28 to TRBJ1-1; D is possibly TRBD1 (5 bases). The CDR3 sequence is 15 residues long. CDR1 is MDHEN and CDR2 is SYDVKM in the germline V gene. V was trimmed by 6 bases and J by 4 bases, leaving 18 bases between them. As DNA, the CDR3 is TGTGCCAGCAGCAACAAAGACAGCCCGATCACTGAAGCTTTCTTT. Encoded protein: CASSNKDSPITEAFF.